Listed here are 21 T cell receptor beta chains from one sample, sequenced in a study of blood T cells in healthy people across ages. Alongside a J-beta primer mix, a sample-barcoded 5' primer served in a second PCR lasting 7 to 11 cycles. TCRdb reprocessed the 5' RACE reads via MiXCR and lists one record per CDR3 protein. The sample lists about 970,000 distinct CDR3 sequences; 45% to 60% were seen once. The sequencing input was blood. Receptors originate from a woman aged 55-70 years in good health.

J is TRBJ2-4 and V is TRBV7-9, with D unclear. The J call is in doubt because the DNA end fits TRBJ2-7 better. The CDR3 loop spans 16 amino acids. Germline CDR1 and CDR2: SEHNR and FQNEAQ (reference sequence). The CDR3 region has the DNA TGTGCCAGCAGCGCCGACCGCGCATACCTAGCCTACGAGCAGTACTTC. It encodes CASSADRAYLAYEQYF.

This clonotype turned up a few times. The rearrangement uses TRBV7-9 and TRBJ1-5; TRBD1 aligns across 8 bases. From germline, CDR1 is SEHNR and CDR2 FQNEAQ (reference sequence). Unmatched junction bases numbered 6, after V lost 7 bases and J lost 7 bases. There are 13 residues in the CDR3. CDR3 in DNA: TGTGCCAGCACCGGACCAGGGGGCCAGCCCCAGCATTTT. It is translated as CASTGPGGQPQHF.

The rearrangement joins TRBV6-1 to TRBJ1-5, with D possibly TRBD1 on 6 matching bases. Germline CDR1 reads MNHNS; CDR2 reads SASEGT. The V end lost 0 bases, the J end lost 6 bases, and 12 bases lay between the germline ends. CDR3 length equals 15 residues. The CDR3 reads CASSEALAGAQPQHF. The CDR3 DNA is TGTGCCAGCAGTGAAGCGCTCGCAGGGGCTCAGCCCCAGCATTTT.

In this sample, this clonotype turned up a few times. The V and J genes are TRBV3-1 and TRBJ2-2; 11 positions agree with TRBD1. The CDR3 has 20 residues. Germline CDR1 and CDR2: LGHDT and YNNKEL (reference sequence). With V trimmed by 2 bases and J by 1 base, 12 bases remained unmatched. The CDR3 DNA follows: TGTGCCAGCAGCCAATACAGGTTGGGGACAGGGGGTTTGAACACCGGGGAGCTGTTTTTT. It yields the protein CASSQYRLGTGGLNTGELFF.

This clonotype was counted a few times. This sequence joins TRBV4-2 and TRBJ1-4, with TRBD1 matching 7 bases. There are 15 residues in the CDR3. The germline CDR1 and CDR2 sequences are LGHNA and YNFKEQ. With V trimmed by 4 bases and J by 4 bases, 6 bases remained unmatched. Here the CDR3 reads CASSPDRVDNEKLFF. For the CDR3, the DNA is TGTGCCAGCAGCCCCGACAGGGTTGATAATGAAAAACTGTTTTTT.

The gene calls are TRBV30 and TRBJ1-1, with a possible D match to TRBD1 (5 bases). In germline, CDR1 is GTSNPN, CDR2 SVGIG (reference sequence). CDR3 length equals 15 residues. V was clipped by 5 bases and J by 7 bases, with 23 bases between them. CDR3 coding DNA: TGTGCCTGGGGAGACAGATTTATGAACTCTGGTGAAGCTTTCTTT. Its protein is CAWGDRFMNSGEAFF.

V gene TRBV28 combines with J gene TRBJ2-7, with D perhaps being TRBD1 or TRBD2 (5 bases each). Germline assignment: CDR1 MDHEN and CDR2 SYDVKM. Trimming removed 4 bases from V and 3 bases from J, with 16 bases in between. The CDR3 runs 15 residues. CDR3 loop: CASSSPGPTFYEQYF. The CDR3 DNA follows: TGTGCCAGCAGTTCCCCGGGACCAACGTTCTACGAGCAGTACTTC. The entire variable domain, with the rest obtained from reference TRBV28 and TRBJ2-7, is as follows: DVKVTQSSRYLVKRTGEKVFLECVQDMDHENMFWYRQDPGLGLRLIYFSYDVKMKEKGDIPEGYSVSREKKERFSLILESASTNQTSMYLCASSSPGPTFYEQYFGPGTRLTVT.

The chain has TRBV6-6 and TRBJ1-5; D perhaps matches TRBD1 (6 bases). V lost 7 bases and J 0 bases, leaving 16 bases between the germline ends. Germline loops: CDR1 MNHNY, CDR2 SVGAGI (reference sequence). This CDR3 contains 16 residues. The CDR3 reads CASTSGTLYSNQPQHF. In DNA form, the CDR3 reads TGTGCCAGCACTTCCGGGACACTATATAGCAATCAGCCCCAGCATTTT.

The chain employs TRBV5-1 and TRBJ2-1; possibly TRBD1 for D (6 bases). Germline V gene sequence: CDR1 SGHRS, CDR2 YFSETQ. Deletions cut 1 base from V and 9 bases from J, with 23 bases between. This CDR3 has 17 residues. The CDR3 coding sequence is TGCGCCAGCAGCTTGCCACCCTTACAGGGTTGGAATACTGAGCAGTTCTTC. Amino acid sequence: CASSLPPLQGWNTEQFF.

With respect to this clonotype: An end of the junction differs from the germline gene, which may be a read error. J is TRBJ1-2 and V is TRBV6-6, with D unclear. CDR1 and CDR2 (germline): MNHNY, SVGAGI (reference sequence). The CDR3 consists of 14 residues. The chain's CDR3 is CTSSSRGRLYGYTF. For the CDR3, the DNA is TGTACCAGCAGTTCCCGTGGGCGGCTATATGGCTACACCTTC.

This clonotype has more than one count but fewer than ten. This rearrangement joins TRBV6-1 to TRBJ2-4; D is uncertain. Trimming took off 3 bases at V and 1 base at J, with 13 bases between the two ends. The CDR3 contains 16 residues. Germline V gene sequence: CDR1 MNHNS, CDR2 SASEGT. CDR3 DNA sequence: TGTGCCAGCAGTGACCCCAAGACACCGGCCAAAAACATTCAGTACTTC. This gives the protein CASSDPKTPAKNIQYF.

The chain combines TRBV28 with TRBJ2-3, with D perhaps matching TRBD2 (6 bases). V shed 6 bases and J shed 2 bases, with 15 bases lying between them. The CDR3 runs to 15 residues. CDR1 and CDR2 (germline): MDHEN, SYDVKM. For the CDR3, the DNA is TGTGCCAGCAGCGCCTTGACTAGTACCACAGATACGCAGTATTTT. It is translated as CASSALTSTTDTQYF.

This clonotype was counted only a few times. The V and J genes are TRBV7-9 and TRBJ1-6; D unclear. Germline-derived CDR1 and CDR2 are SEHNR and FQNEAQ (reference sequence). The CDR3 runs to 16 residues. The germline V and J ends were trimmed by 1 base and 5 bases, with 12 bases remaining between them. In DNA, the CDR3 is TGTGCCAGCAGCTTAGAGGGAGGTCTGAATAATTCACCCCTCCACTTT. It is translated as CASSLEGGLNNSPLHF.

V and J are TRBV7-9 and TRBJ2-5; D is possibly TRBD1 (6 bases). The CDR3 has 14 residues. Germline-derived CDR1 and CDR2 are SEHNR and FQNEAQ (reference sequence). Trimming shortened V by 4 bases and J by 5 bases, and 14 bases separated the two germline ends. The CDR3 DNA is TGTGCCAGCAGCTCGACCACAGGGTACGAGACCCAGTACTTC. Amino acid sequence: CASSSTTGYETQYF.

This chain connects TRBV3-1 to TRBJ2-4; 8 nucleotides agree with TRBD1. V trimming: 4 bases; J trimming: 0 bases; junction bases outside the gene matches: 8. The CDR3 extends over 17 amino acids. Germline V gives CDR1 LGHDT, CDR2 YNNKEL (reference sequence). CDR3 in DNA: TGTGCCAGCAGCCCGGGGACAGGTTGGAAAGCCAAAAACATTCAGTACTTC. Translation: CASSPGTGWKAKNIQYF.

CDR3 bases: TGTGCCAGCAGCTTCATAGGGGGCAGGGGCGGGGAGCTGTTTTTT. This gives the protein CASSFIGGRGGELFF. The chain links TRBV7-2 to TRBJ2-2; 7 positions match TRBD1. V was pared by 3 bases and J by 7 bases, with 8 bases of the junction left unmatched. The V gene's germline CDR1 is SGHTA and CDR2 FQGNSA. The CDR3 loop spans 15 amino acids.

This sequence joins TRBV12-3 or TRBV12-4 and TRBJ2-3, with no clear D. The length of the CDR3 is 15 residues. With 5 bases removed from V and 4 bases from J, the gap between germline ends came to 16 bases. CDR3 in DNA: TGTGCCAGCAGTCCGGTGAACAGCTACGCAGATACGCAGTATTTT. Protein product: CASSPVNSYADTQYF.

In its sample, this clonotype was seen a few times. The chain joins TRBV2 to TRBJ1-1; perhaps TRBD1 as D (6 bases). Germline V gives CDR1 SNHLY, CDR2 FYNNEI. The V gene lost 2 bases and the J gene lost 1 base, with 8 bases spanning the gap. This CDR3 region has 14 residues. The CDR3 nucleotides read TGTGCCAGCAGTGAATACAGGGAGAACACTGAAGCTTTCTTT. It codes for CASSEYRENTEAFF.

This clonotype was picked up a small number of times. The chain uses TRBV28 and TRBJ2-3; weak D call: TRBD2 (5 bases). Trimming took off 6 bases at V and 7 bases at J, with 11 bases between the two ends. The germline V gene encodes CDR1 MDHEN and CDR2 SYDVKM. The CDR3 extends over 12 amino acids. CDR3 nucleotide sequence: TGTGCCAGCAGCGCCAACGGGAATACGCAGTATTTT. Translated, it gives CASSANGNTQYF.

V gene TRBV27 combines with J gene TRBJ2-4; 7 nucleotides agree with TRBD2. The CDR3 is 14 residues long. V lost 5 bases, J lost 13 bases, and 14 bases stayed unmatched. Germline values: CDR1 MNHEY, CDR2 SMNVEV (reference sequence). The CDR3 loop is CASSKGRGWEEQYF. The CDR3 DNA is TGTGCCAGCAGTAAGGGGAGGGGATGGGAAGAGCAGTACTTC.

V is TRBV10-3 and J is TRBJ1-1, with D hard to call. CDR3 size: 13 residues. The germline V and J ends were trimmed by 2 bases and 4 bases, with 8 bases remaining between them. Germline loops: CDR1 ENHRY, CDR2 SYGVKD. The CDR3, as DNA: TGTGCCATCAGTGAGGGAGGGTCCACTGAAGCTTTCTTT. Translation gives CAISEGGSTEAFF.